Listed below are T cell receptor beta chains from one sample, sequenced in a study of siplizumab effects on memory and regulatory T cells. Libraries were prepared by immunoSEQ multiplex PCR; TCRdb keeps only in-frame clonotypes and omits some of them. The table includes around 65,000 clones, less than 80% detected once. The sample was memory CD4+ T cells sorted from blood. These receptors were collected from a human donor in good health. CDR3s include the opening cysteine and the closing phenylalanine or tryptophan. A D gene is named only where the DNA matches it firmly. Clone size is given for some rows only: seen once, a few or many times, or a class if the clone is expanded.

j_call v_call clone_size d_call cdr3_aa cdr3_nt
TRBJ2-7 TRBV18 once TRBD1 CASSQTLDRDVAQYF TGTGCCAGCTCCCAGACCCTGGACAGGGATGTAGCGCAGTACTTC
TRBJ2-2 TRBV10-1 . . CASRPGPGDTGELFF TGCGCCAGCAGACCCGGGCCAGGGGACACCGGGGAGCTGTTTTTT
TRBJ1-5 TRBV15 few . CATGQLNQPQHF TGTGCCACCGGACAGCTCAATCAGCCCCAGCATTTT
TRBJ2-4 TRBV18 once . CASSPDQTLAKNIQYF TGTGCCAGCTCACCTGATCAGACACTAGCCAAAAACATTCAGTACTTC
TRBJ1-5 TRBV11-1 . . CASSSDGHQPQHF TGTGCCAGCAGCTCGGACGGCCATCAGCCCCAGCATTTT
TRBJ2-2 TRBV6-1 . . CASSEQEQNTGELFF TGTGCCAGCAGTGAACAGGAACAGAACACCGGGGAGCTGTTTTTT
TRBJ1-1 TRBV6-5 . TRBD1 CASSYNRGNTEAFF TGTGCCAGCAGCTACAACAGGGGTAACACTGAAGCTTTCTTT
TRBJ2-7 TRBV11-2 . . CTSSSLLDSYEQYF TGTACCAGCAGCTCCCTTCTCGACTCCTACGAGCAGTACTTC
TRBJ1-6 TRBV10-1 few TRBD1 CASTWDSSNSPLHF TGCGCCAGCACCTGGGACAGCTCTAATTCACCCCTCCACTTT
TRBJ2-7 TRBV6-6 . . CASSRSGTYEQYF TGTGCCAGCAGTCGTTCCGGGACCTACGAGCAGTACTTC
TRBJ2-7 TRBV30 . . CASMRVRGLRDEQYF TGTGCCTCTATGAGGGTACGAGGGTTGAGGGACGAGCAGTACTTC
TRBJ1-3 TRBV11-2 . TRBD1 CASSLGDRTGNTIYF TGTGCCAGCAGCCTTGGGGACAGGACTGGAAACACCATATATTTT
TRBJ1-3 TRBV19 . . CASGSRGEGTNGNTIYF TGTGCCAGTGGCTCGAGAGGGGAGGGGACTAACGGAAACACCATATATTTT
TRBJ2-7 TRBV5-1 . . CASSQAPVGIEGQQYF TGCGCCAGCAGCCAGGCCCCGGTGGGTATTGAGGGACAGCAGTACTTC
TRBJ1-1 TRBV2 . . CASPMGGGRTEAFF TGTGCCAGCCCGATGGGTGGGGGGAGGACTGAAGCTTTCTTT
TRBJ2-3 TRBV4-2 many . CASSQGLDTQYF TGTGCCAGCAGCCAAGGTTTAGATACGCAGTATTTT
TRBJ2-5 TRBV6-5 . . CASSSGSRETQYF TGTGCCAGCAGCTCAGGGTCCAGGGAGACCCAGTACTTC
TRBJ2-7 TRBV25-1 . TRBD1 CASRLTGANKEQYF TGTGCCAGCAGGTTGACAGGGGCTAACAAGGAGCAGTACTTC
TRBJ1-1 TRBV4-3 few TRBD1 CASSHSGQGASEAFF TGCGCCAGCAGCCACTCGGGACAGGGAGCCTCTGAAGCTTTCTTT
TRBJ1-1 TRBV5-1 few . CASSTGQRLVEAFF TGCGCCAGCAGCACCGGACAGAGGCTAGTTGAAGCTTTCTTT
TRBJ2-7 TRBV9 . TRBD1 CASSQGQGGSYEQYF TGTGCCAGCAGCCAAGGACAGGGGGGGTCCTACGAGCAGTACTTC
TRBJ1-6 TRBV19 . . CAPGFGWILSCDNSPLHF TGTGCGCCGGGTTTCGGCTGGATCCTTTCATGCGATAATTCACCCCTCCACTTT
TRBJ1-2 TRBV7-8 . . CASSLGGEYGYTF TGTGCCAGCAGCTTAGGGGGAGAATATGGCTACACCTTC
TRBJ2-5 TRBV6-6 . . CASSNGETQYF TGTGCCAGCAGCAACGGGGAGACCCAGTACTTC
TRBJ1-5 TRBV2 . TRBD1 CASSTGGNQPQHF TGTGCCAGCAGTACAGGGGGCAATCAGCCCCAGCATTTT
TRBJ2-2 TRBV6-5 . TRBD1 CASSRGQGEGGELFF TGTGCCAGCAGTCGGGGACAGGGAGAGGGCGGGGAGCTGTTTTTT
TRBJ1-1 TRBV5-1 . . CASSLAKAGLGMNTEAFF TGCGCCAGCAGCTTGGCGAAAGCAGGGTTGGGAATGAACACTGAAGCTTTCTTT
TRBJ1-5 TRBV4-3 . . CASSQDVSNQPQHF TGCGCCAGCAGCCAAGATGTGAGCAATCAGCCCCAGCATTTT
TRBJ2-6 TRBV7-3 . TRBD2 CASSLVASGGAGANVLTF TGTGCCAGCAGCTTAGTGGCTAGCGGGGGAGCTGGGGCCAACGTCCTGACTTTC
TRBJ1-5 TRBV4-2 . . CASSQGQINQPQHF TGTGCCAGCAGCCAAGGGCAGATCAATCAGCCCCAGCATTTT
TRBJ1-1 TRBV7-3 . . CASSPSGGFEAFF TGTGCCAGCAGCCCTTCGGGGGGATTTGAAGCTTTCTTT
TRBJ1-2 TRBV21-1 . . CASSKGCERPPGHKGHNYGYTF TGTGCCAGCAGCAAGGGGTGCGAACGCCCACCGGGACACAAAGGGCATAACTATGGCTACACCTTC
TRBJ1-2 TRBV2 . . CASKGAGAPINYGYTF TGTGCCAGCAAAGGGGCAGGGGCCCCTATTAACTATGGCTACACCTTC
TRBJ2-7 TRBV7-2 few . CASSPTSSYEQYF TGTGCCAGCAGCCCTACAAGCTCCTACGAGCAGTACTTC
TRBJ1-6 TRBV5-5 few . CASSLAVSSYNSPLHF TGTGCCAGCAGCTTGGCCGTGAGCTCCTATAATTCACCCCTCCACTTT
TRBJ1-2 TRBV19 few . CASNTGNGGYTF TGTGCCAGTAACACAGGAAACGGGGGCTACACCTTC
TRBJ1-1 TRBV9 . . CASSVLSRGMNTEAFF TGTGCCAGCAGCGTCCTCTCCAGGGGAATGAACACTGAAGCTTTCTTT
TRBJ1-4 TRBV7-9 . . CASSLYRTEVEKLFF TGTGCCAGCAGCTTATATCGGACAGAGGTTGAAAAACTGTTTTTT
TRBJ1-2 TRBV6-1 . . CASRTDYYGYTF TGTGCCAGCAGGACGGACTATTATGGCTACACCTTC
TRBJ2-1 TRBV5-4 once TRBD1 CASKTTGTGLNNEQFF TGTGCCAGCAAAACGACCGGGACAGGACTCAACAATGAGCAGTTCTTC
TRBJ2-5 TRBV7-9 . . CASSFFLGSGGLKETQYF TGTGCCAGCAGCTTTTTTTTGGGGAGCGGCGGTTTAAAAGAGACCCAGTACTTC
TRBJ2-7 TRBV5-1 . TRBD2 CASSLVLSGGGDEQYF TGCGCCAGCAGCTTGGTACTTAGCGGGGGAGGTGACGAGCAGTACTTC
TRBJ2-7 TRBV19 . TRBD2 CASSMTGLAIYEQYF TGTGCCAGTAGTATGACAGGACTAGCGATCTACGAGCAGTACTTC
TRBJ2-5 TRBV6-1 . TRBD2 CASSELAGYQETQYF TGTGCCAGCAGTGAACTAGCGGGGTACCAAGAGACCCAGTACTTC
TRBJ2-3 TRBV7-9 . . CASVTGSTDTQYF TGTGCCAGCGTGACAGGTAGTACAGATACGCAGTATTTT
TRBJ2-2 TRBV7-6 . . CASSPRPDTGELFF TGTGCCAGCAGCCCGAGGCCCGACACCGGGGAGCTGTTTTTT
TRBJ1-1 TRBV5-4 . . CALSTWAINTEAFF TGTGCCCTCTCGACTTGGGCCATAAACACTGAAGCTTTCTTT
TRBJ2-4 TRBV5-1 . TRBD1 CASSYGQGDIQYF TGCGCCAGCAGCTACGGACAGGGCGACATTCAGTACTTC
TRBJ1-2 TRBV25-1 . . CASSGAGGGYTF TGTGCCAGCAGTGGGGCCGGGGGGGGCTACACCTTC
TRBJ2-5 TRBV18 . . CASSPPQETQYF TGTGCCAGCTCACCACCCCAAGAGACCCAGTACTTC
TRBJ1-5 TRBV11-1 . . CASSRGTSNQPQHF TGTGCCAGCAGCCGGGGGACCAGCAATCAGCCCCAGCATTTT
TRBJ2-2 TRBV30 . . CAWSRTDYTGELFF TGTGCCTGGAGTCGGACGGATTACACCGGGGAGCTGTTTTTT
TRBJ2-3 TRBV7-2 . TRBD2 CASSSTSGGPGGSQYF TGTGCCAGCAGCTCGACTAGCGGGGGGCCCGGAGGGTCGCAGTATTTT
TRBJ1-1 TRBV6-1 . . CASTPGGYTEAFF TGTGCCAGCACCCCGGGAGGTTACACTGAAGCTTTCTTT
TRBJ2-1 TRBV18 few TRBD2 CASSPGLAGEQFF TGTGCCAGCTCACCAGGACTAGCGGGTGAGCAGTTCTTC
TRBJ2-1 TRBV19 once . CASSILLNQVHNEQFF TGTGCCAGTAGTATCTTGTTGAATCAGGTCCACAATGAGCAGTTCTTC
TRBJ1-5 TRBV5-1 . . CASSLNGGAEQPQHF TGCGCCAGCAGCTTGAACGGGGGCGCGGAGCAGCCCCAGCATTTT
TRBJ2-3 TRBV7-3 . . CASSLGPSTDTQYF TGTGCCAGCAGCTTGGGCCCTAGCACAGATACGCAGTATTTT
TRBJ2-7 TRBV29-1 . TRBD2 CSAASGEQYF TGCAGCGCTGCTAGCGGCGAGCAGTACTTC